This section outlines one T cell receptor beta chain sequence together with its context. The sample comes from a study of blood T cell repertoires in COVID-19. Study context: Specimens from acute and convalescent COVID-19 originated in the United States, Italy and Spain. Sample material is recorded as cDNA or gDNA derived from T cells, B-cell-depleted T cells, or PBMCs.

Participants reported their clinical history, and cohort assignment relied on those reports. Germline CDR1 LGHNA, CDR2 YSLEER. This CDR3 has 12 amino acids. V lost 0 bases, J lost 6 bases, and 5 bases lay in between. Original processing methods: Cell counts per sample came from amplifying reference gene primers. Produced via immunoSEQ multiplex PCR; TCRdb's table is partial and in-frame only. The DNA gave D and trimming, while V, J and clone size come from that table. Among hundreds of thousands of clones listed, 75% to 85% were seen once. The receptor was derived from a woman aged 50 to 60 with acute COVID-19. The chain couples TRBV4-3 to TRBJ1-1; D is uncertain. Sequenced material: PBMCs or T cells enriched from blood (not recorded which). The CDR3 reads CASSQDRAEAFF. CDR3 DNA: TGCGCCAGCAGCCAAGATCGCGCTGAAGCTTTCTTT.